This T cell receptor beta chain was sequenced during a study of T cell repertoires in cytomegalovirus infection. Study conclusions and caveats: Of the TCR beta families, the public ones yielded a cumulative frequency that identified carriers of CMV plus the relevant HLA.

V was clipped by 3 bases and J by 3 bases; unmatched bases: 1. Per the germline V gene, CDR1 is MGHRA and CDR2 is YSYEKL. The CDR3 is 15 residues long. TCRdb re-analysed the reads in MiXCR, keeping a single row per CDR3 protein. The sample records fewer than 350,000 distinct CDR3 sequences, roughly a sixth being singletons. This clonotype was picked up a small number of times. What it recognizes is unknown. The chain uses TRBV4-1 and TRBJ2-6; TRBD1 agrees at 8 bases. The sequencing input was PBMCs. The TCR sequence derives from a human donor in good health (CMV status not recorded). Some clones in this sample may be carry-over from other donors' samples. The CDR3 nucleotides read TGCGCCAGCAGCCACAGGGGGCGTGGGGCCAACGTCCTGACTTTC. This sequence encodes CASSHRGRGANVLTF.